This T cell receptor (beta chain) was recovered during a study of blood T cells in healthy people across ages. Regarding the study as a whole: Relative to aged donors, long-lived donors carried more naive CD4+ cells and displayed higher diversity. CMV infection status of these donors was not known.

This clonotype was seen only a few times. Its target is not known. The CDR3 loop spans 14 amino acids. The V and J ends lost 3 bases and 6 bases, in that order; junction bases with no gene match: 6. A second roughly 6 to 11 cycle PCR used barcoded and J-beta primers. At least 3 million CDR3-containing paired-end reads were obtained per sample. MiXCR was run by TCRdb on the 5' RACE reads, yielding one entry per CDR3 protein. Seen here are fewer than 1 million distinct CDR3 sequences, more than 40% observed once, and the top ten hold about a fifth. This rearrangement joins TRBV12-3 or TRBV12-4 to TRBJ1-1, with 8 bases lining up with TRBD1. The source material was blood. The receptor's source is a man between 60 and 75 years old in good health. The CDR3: CASSLFDRGAEAFF. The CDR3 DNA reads TGTGCCAGCAGTTTGTTTGACAGGGGCGCTGAAGCTTTCTTT.